The TCR beta chain described here comes from a study of blood T cell repertoires in COVID-19. Recovery among Cohort 3 donors was established by two negative PCRs, clearance, or symptom resolution. Looked up from germline, CDR1 is LNHDA and CDR2 is SQIVND (reference sequence). V was trimmed by 2 bases and J by 0 bases, leaving 17 bases between them. This CDR3 has 18 amino acids. The sample holds a few counts of this clone. Authors' data handling: Amplified reference gene primers provided the basis for estimating nucleated cell counts. Profiling relied on immunoSEQ multiplex PCR, and the TCRdb table lists in-frame clones only, not all of them. V and J calls and clone size follow that table, whereas D and trimming were derived from the DNA. The sample yields over 250,000 clones, about nine tenths seen once.

This receptor was taken from a woman under 30 who had recovered from COVID-19. The chain joins TRBV19 to TRBJ1-5; D is undetermined. Sequenced material: PBMCs or T cells enriched from blood (not recorded which). The CDR3 DNA sequence: TGTGCCAGTAGTATAACAGTACCAACTTTCAATAGCAATCAGCCCCAGCATTTT. Translated: CASSITVPTFNSNQPQHF.